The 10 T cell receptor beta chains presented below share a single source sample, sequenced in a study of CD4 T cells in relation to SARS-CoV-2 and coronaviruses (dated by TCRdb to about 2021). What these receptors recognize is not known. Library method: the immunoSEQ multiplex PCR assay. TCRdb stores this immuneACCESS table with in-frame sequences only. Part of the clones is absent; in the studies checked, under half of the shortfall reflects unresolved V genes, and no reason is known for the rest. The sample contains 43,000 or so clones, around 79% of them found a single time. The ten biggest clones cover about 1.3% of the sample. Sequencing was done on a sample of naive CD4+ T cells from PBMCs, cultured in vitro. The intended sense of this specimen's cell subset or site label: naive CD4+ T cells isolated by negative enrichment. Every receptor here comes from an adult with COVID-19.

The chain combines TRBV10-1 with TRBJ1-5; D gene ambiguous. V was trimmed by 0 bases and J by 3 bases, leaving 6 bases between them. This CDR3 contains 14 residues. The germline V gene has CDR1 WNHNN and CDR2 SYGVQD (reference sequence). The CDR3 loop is CASSESGANQPQHF. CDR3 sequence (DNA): TGCGCCAGCAGTGAGTCGGGAGCCAATCAGCCCCAGCATTTT.

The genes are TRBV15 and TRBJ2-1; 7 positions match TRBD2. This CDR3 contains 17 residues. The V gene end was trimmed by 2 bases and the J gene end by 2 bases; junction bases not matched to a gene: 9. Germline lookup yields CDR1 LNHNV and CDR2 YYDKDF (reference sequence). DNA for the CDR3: TGTGCCACCAGCAGACCTAAAACTAGCGTCCCCTACAATGAGCAGTTCTTC. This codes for CATSRPKTSVPYNEQFF.

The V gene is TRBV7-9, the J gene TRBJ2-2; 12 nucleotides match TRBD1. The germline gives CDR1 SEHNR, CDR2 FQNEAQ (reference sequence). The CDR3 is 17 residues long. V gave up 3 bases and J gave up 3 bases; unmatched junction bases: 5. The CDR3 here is CASSFGTGGPHTGELFF. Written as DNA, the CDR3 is TGTGCCAGCAGCTTCGGGACAGGGGGCCCGCACACCGGGGAGCTGTTTTTT.

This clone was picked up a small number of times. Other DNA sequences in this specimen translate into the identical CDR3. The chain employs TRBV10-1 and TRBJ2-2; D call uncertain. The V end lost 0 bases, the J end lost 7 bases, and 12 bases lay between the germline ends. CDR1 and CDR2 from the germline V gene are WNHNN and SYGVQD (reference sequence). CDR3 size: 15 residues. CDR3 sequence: CASSESNRMSGELFF. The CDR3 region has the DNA TGCGCCAGCAGTGAGTCGAACCGTATGAGCGGGGAGCTGTTTTTT.

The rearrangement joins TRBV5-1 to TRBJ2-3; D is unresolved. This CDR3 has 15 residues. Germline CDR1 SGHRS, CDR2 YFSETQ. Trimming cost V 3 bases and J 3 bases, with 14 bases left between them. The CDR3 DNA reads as TGCGCCAGCAGCTCCAACAAGAACCCGACAGATACGCAGTATTTT. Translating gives CASSSNKNPTDTQYF.

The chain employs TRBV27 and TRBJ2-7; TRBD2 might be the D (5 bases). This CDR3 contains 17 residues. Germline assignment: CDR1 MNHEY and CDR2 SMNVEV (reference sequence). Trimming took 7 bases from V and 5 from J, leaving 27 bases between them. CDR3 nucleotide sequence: TGTGCCAGCAAGCTAACCGCCGGGAATCGAGGTTGGAACGAGCAGTACTTC. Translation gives CASKLTAGNRGWNEQYF.

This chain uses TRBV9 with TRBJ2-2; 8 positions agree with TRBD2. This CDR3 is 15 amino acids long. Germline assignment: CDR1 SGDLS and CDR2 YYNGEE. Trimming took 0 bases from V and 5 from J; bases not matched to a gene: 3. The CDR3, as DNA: TGTGCCAGCAGCGTAGCGGGCGGGGGGACCGGGGAGCTGTTTTTT. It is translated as CASSVAGGGTGELFF.

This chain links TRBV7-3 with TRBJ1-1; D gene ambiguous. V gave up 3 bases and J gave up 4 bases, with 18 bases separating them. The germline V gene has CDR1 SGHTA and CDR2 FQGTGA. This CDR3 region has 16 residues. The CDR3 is CASSLVPEKRGTEAFF. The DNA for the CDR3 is TGTGCCAGCAGCTTGGTACCGGAAAAACGCGGCACTGAAGCTTTCTTT.

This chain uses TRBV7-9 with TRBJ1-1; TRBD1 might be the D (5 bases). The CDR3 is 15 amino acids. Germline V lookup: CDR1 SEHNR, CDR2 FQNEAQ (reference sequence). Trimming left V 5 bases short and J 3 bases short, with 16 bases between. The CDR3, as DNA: TGTGCCAGCAGCCCGCCGCCTCAGGGTGACACTGAAGCTTTCTTT. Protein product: CASSPPPQGDTEAFF.

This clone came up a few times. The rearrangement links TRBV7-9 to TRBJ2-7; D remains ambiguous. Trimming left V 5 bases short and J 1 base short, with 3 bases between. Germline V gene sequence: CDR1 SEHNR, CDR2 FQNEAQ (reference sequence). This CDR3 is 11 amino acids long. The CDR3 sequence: CASSGSYEQYF. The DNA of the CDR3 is TGTGCCAGCAGCGGTTCCTACGAGCAGTACTTC.